What follows are 17 T cell receptor beta chains derived from one specimen sequenced in a study of CD8 T cells in Susac syndrome. An input of about 0.5 to 1 ug of RNA was subjected to reverse transcription using random hexamers. TCRdb redid the calling of the immunoSEQ multiplex PCR reads with MiXCR, one entry per CDR3 protein. The sample lists roughly 300,000 distinct CDR3 sequences; approximately 85% were seen once. Sequencing used CD8+ T cells from PBMCs. The receptor source for this set is a human donor with multiple sclerosis.

The V and J genes are TRBV28 and TRBJ1-5; 7 bases map to TRBD1. This CDR3 spans 18 amino acids. The trim removed 5 bases at V and 5 bases at J, leaving 18 bases unmatched. The germline V gene has CDR1 MDHEN and CDR2 SYDVKM. The CDR3 reads CASSPHPSGTVRDQPQHF. The CDR3 bases are TGTGCCAGCAGTCCGCATCCCTCCGGGACAGTGAGGGATCAGCCCCAGCATTTT.

The chain has TRBV9 and TRBJ1-1, with a possible D match to TRBD1 (5 bases). V lost 2 bases and J 1 base, leaving 12 bases between the germline ends. CDR1 and CDR2 (germline): SGDLS, YYNGEE. CDR3 length: 15 amino acids. CDR3 sequence reads: CASSVEEGTNTEAFF. CDR3 DNA: TGTGCCAGCAGCGTGGAAGAAGGGACGAACACTGAAGCTTTCTTT.

The CDR3 protein is CASSLNRALNNEQFF. The CDR3 DNA is TGTGCCAGCAGCTTGAATCGGGCTCTAAACAATGAGCAGTTCTTC. The chain employs TRBV5-6 and TRBJ2-1, with no clear D. The CDR3 covers 15 residues. Germline CDR1 is SGHDT and CDR2 is YYEEEE. Between the trimmed V and J ends, which lost 1 base and 5 bases, there was a span of 13 bases. The full variable domain, in which reference TRBV5-6 and TRBJ2-1 provide the parts outside the CDR3, is DAGVTQSPTHLIKTRGQQVTLRCSPKSGHDTVSWYQQALGQGPQFIFQYYEEEERQRGNFPDRFSGHQFPNYSSELNVNALLLGDSALYLCASSLNRALNNEQFFGPGTRLTVL.

The chain uses TRBV6-6 and TRBJ2-3, with TRBD2 identical over 8 bases. The V gene end was trimmed by 2 bases and the J gene end by 6 bases; junction bases not matched to a gene: 10. This CDR3 comprises 16 residues. The germline gives CDR1 MNHNY, CDR2 SVGAGI (reference sequence). This CDR3 reads CASSYPSGAGADTQYF. The CDR3 DNA reads TGTGCCAGCAGTTACCCGTCAGGAGCGGGAGCCGATACGCAGTATTTT.

This sequence joins TRBV7-9 and TRBJ2-5, with D perhaps matching TRBD2 (6 bases). CDR1 is SEHNR, CDR2 FQNEAQ, per germline (reference sequence). CDR3 length: 14 amino acids. Trimming removed 1 base at V and 3 bases at J, with 9 bases between. The CDR3 is CASSLDWGEETQYF. CDR3 bases: TGTGCCAGCAGCTTAGACTGGGGGGAAGAGACCCAGTACTTC.

The chain combines TRBV20-1 with TRBJ2-7; possible D gene TRBD2, 6 bases. The CDR3 spans 14 residues. Per the germline V gene, CDR1 is DFQATT and CDR2 is SNEGSKA (reference sequence). V dropped 4 bases and J dropped 4 bases, with 17 bases sitting between them. The CDR3 DNA is TGCAGTGCTATCCCCCAATGGGGACTTTACGAGCAGTACTTC. Its translation: CSAIPQWGLYEQYF.

The chain has TRBV3-1 and TRBJ2-2; no firm D call. The V end lost 0 bases, the J end lost 0 bases, and 5 bases lay between the germline ends. The CDR3 is made up of 15 amino acids. CDR1 is LGHDT, CDR2 YNNKEL, per germline (reference sequence). The DNA for the CDR3 is TGTGCCAGCAGCCAAGATCGGTCGAACACCGGGGAGCTGTTTTTT. Translated, it gives CASSQDRSNTGELFF.

V and J are TRBV20-1 and TRBJ2-1; D is possibly TRBD2 (6 bases). V was shortened by 3 bases and J by 1 base, with 10 bases between the two germline ends. This CDR3 has 14 amino acids. Germline V gives CDR1 DFQATT, CDR2 SNEGSKA (reference sequence). Here the CDR3 DNA reads TGCAGTGCTAGGACTAGACAGTCCTACAATGAGCAGTTCTTC. Its translation is CSARTRQSYNEQFF.

This clonotype was counted once. This chain uses TRBV21-1 with TRBJ2-7; the listed D gene, TRBD1, was not tested against the DNA. TRBV21-1 is listed as a pseudogene. The CDR3 extends over 17 amino acids. The CDR3 DNA reads TGTGCCAGCAGCAGGGATCGAGACCCTGACTTTTTATACGAGCAGTACTTC. Encoded protein: CASSRDRDPDFLYEQYF.

V gene TRBV4-1 combines with J gene TRBJ2-1; no clear D. This CDR3 region has 15 residues. Germline CDR1 MGHRA, CDR2 YSYEKL. V was trimmed by 0 bases and J by 3 bases, leaving 9 bases between them. The CDR3: CASSQDRSDYNEQFF. As DNA, the CDR3 is TGCGCCAGCAGCCAAGATCGCTCCGACTACAATGAGCAGTTCTTC.

Here the CDR3 DNA reads TGTGCCAGCAGCTTAAGAAGCGGTAACAATGAGCAGTTCTTC. This sequence encodes CASSLRSGNNEQFF. V usage is TRBV7-3 and J usage is TRBJ2-1; maybe TRBD2 (5 bases). Germline V gives CDR1 SGHTA, CDR2 FQGTGA. This CDR3 comprises 14 residues. The V and J ends lost 1 base and 5 bases respectively, with 9 bases between them. The whole variable domain, filled in from reference TRBV7-3 and TRBJ2-1, reads GAGVSQTPSNKVTEKGKYVELRCDPISGHTALYWYRQSLGQGPEFLIYFQGTGAADDSGLPNDRFFAVRPEGSVSTLKIQRTERGDSAVYLCASSLRSGNNEQFFGPGTRLTVL.

The J gene is TRBJ1-2, the V gene TRBV13, with D possibly being TRBD1 (5 bases). V lost 5 bases to trimming and J lost 5 bases, with 18 bases between them. CDR3 length: 15 residues. Germline assignment: CDR1 PRHDT and CDR2 FYEKMQ (reference sequence). This chain's CDR3 is CASSPYDGGRYGYTF. The CDR3 bases are TGTGCCAGCAGCCCTTATGACGGGGGACGGTATGGCTACACCTTC.

This clonotype was picked up a small number of times. The chain carries TRBV19 and TRBJ2-1; TRBD2 matches at 8 bases. V shed 9 bases, J shed 7 bases, and the junction held 8 bases outside the gene matches. CDR1 is LNHDA, CDR2 SQIVND, per germline (reference sequence). This CDR3 is 13 amino acids long. The CDR3 DNA is TGTGCCAGCAGTCTACTAGCGGATAATGAGCAGTTCTTC. Translation: CASSLLADNEQFF.

This chain connects TRBV7-9 to TRBJ1-2; the D is unclear. The V gene lost 2 bases and the J gene lost 6 bases, with 19 bases spanning the gap. Germline CDR1 and CDR2: SEHNR and FQNEAQ (reference sequence). There are 16 residues in the CDR3. CDR3 in DNA: TGTGCCAGCAGCTTATGGGTGGGGAGCGTTGAGGATGGCTACACCTTC. Translating it yields CASSLWVGSVEDGYTF.

This chain links TRBV7-9 with TRBJ2-2, with a tentative D call TRBD1 (6 bases). CDR1 and CDR2 from the germline V gene are SEHNR and FQNEAQ (reference sequence). Trimming took 5 bases from V and 0 from J, leaving 16 bases between them. There are 17 residues in the CDR3. DNA for the CDR3: TGTGCCAGCAGCCTTCCAGGGGAACTCCCGAACACCGGGGAGCTGTTTTTT. Amino acids: CASSLPGELPNTGELFF.

The chain couples TRBV7-3 to TRBJ2-7; D ambiguous. Trimming removed 0 bases at V and 7 bases at J, with 10 bases between. In germline, CDR1 is SGHTA, CDR2 FQGTGA. This CDR3 comprises 13 residues. The CDR3 here is CASSLTPGKEQYF. DNA for the CDR3: TGTGCCAGCAGCTTAACCCCAGGCAAAGAGCAGTACTTC.

The genes are TRBV3-1 and TRBJ2-1, with 8 bases lining up with TRBD2. Trimming cost V 0 bases and J 4 bases; bases outside gene matches: 8. The CDR3 loop spans 17 amino acids. Germline values: CDR1 LGHDT, CDR2 YNNKEL (reference sequence). This CDR3 is CASSQESGGFGYNEQFF. DNA of the CDR3: TGTGCCAGCAGCCAAGAGAGCGGGGGCTTTGGGTACAATGAGCAGTTCTTC.